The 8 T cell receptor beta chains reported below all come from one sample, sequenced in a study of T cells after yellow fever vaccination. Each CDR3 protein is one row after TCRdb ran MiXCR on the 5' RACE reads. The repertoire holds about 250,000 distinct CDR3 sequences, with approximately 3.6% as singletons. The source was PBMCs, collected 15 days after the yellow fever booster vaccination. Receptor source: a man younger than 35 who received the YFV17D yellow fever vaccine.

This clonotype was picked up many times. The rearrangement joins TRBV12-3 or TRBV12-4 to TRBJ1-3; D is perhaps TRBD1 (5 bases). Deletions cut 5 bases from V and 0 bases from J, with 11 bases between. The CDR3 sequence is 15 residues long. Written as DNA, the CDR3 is TGTGCCAGCAGTAGACAGCCGAGCTCTGGAAACACCATATATTTT. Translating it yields CASSRQPSSGNTIYF.

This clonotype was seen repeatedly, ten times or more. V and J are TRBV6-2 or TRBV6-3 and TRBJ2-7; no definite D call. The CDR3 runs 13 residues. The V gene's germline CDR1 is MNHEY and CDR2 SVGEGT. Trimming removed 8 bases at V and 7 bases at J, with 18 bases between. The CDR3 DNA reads TGTGCCAGCTCCGAAAGACTTAGGTGGGAGCAGTACGTC. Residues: CASSERLRWEQYV.

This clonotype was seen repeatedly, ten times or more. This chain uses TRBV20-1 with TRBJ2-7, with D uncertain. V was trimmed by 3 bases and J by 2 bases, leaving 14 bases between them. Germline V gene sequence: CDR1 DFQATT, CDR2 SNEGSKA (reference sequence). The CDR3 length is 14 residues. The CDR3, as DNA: TGCAGTGCTAGGAGTGGACGGAGTACCTACGAGCAGTACTTC. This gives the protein CSARSGRSTYEQYF.

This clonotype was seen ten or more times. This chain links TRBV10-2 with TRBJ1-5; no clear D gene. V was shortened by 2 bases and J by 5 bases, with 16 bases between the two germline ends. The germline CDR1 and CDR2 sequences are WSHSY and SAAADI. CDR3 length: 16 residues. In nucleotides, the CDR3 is TGCGCCAGCAGTGAGCTCGGCCCCGCCGGGGATCAGCCCCAGCATTTT. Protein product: CASSELGPAGDQPQHF.

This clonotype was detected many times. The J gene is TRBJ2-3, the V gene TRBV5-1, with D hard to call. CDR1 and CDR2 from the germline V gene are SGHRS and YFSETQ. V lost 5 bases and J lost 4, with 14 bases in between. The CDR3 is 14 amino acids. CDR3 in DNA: TGCGCCAGCAGGCAACTGCTAACGGCAGATACGCAGTATTTT. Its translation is CASRQLLTADTQYF.

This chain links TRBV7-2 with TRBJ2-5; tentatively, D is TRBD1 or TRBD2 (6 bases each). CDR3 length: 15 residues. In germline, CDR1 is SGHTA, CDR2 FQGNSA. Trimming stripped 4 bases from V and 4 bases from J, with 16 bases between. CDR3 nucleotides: TGTGCCAGCAGCTCATCTCGGGGGCCCTCAGAGACCCAGTACTTC. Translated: CASSSSRGPSETQYF.

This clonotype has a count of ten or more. The CDR3 DNA is TGTGCCAGCAGCTTAGGGGCTGGGCTCGAGCAGTACTTC. Translating gives CASSLGAGLEQYF. The rearrangement joins TRBV7-2 to TRBJ2-7; unclear D gene. Germline assignment: CDR1 SGHTA and CDR2 FQGNSA. The CDR3 loop spans 13 amino acids. The germline V and J ends were trimmed by 1 base and 6 bases, with 10 bases remaining between them.

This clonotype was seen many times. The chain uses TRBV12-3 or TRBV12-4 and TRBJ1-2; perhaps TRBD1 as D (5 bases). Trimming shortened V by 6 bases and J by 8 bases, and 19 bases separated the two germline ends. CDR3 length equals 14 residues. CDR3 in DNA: TGTGCCAGCAGCGCCCTCCGACAGTCGCTCGGCTACACCTTC. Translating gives CASSALRQSLGYTF.